This T cell receptor (beta chain) derives from a study of CD8+ T cells in alopecia areata. Study-wide findings and caveats: Normal-skin resident alphabeta T cells also appear among scalp sample sequences. Clarity of TCR sharing across patients fell short of that in mice, possibly HLA-related. For lesional scalp, especially alopecia totalis/universalis, clonality was higher than in normal scalp.

It was cDNA, reverse transcribed from extracted RNA, that served as the sequencing template. TCRdb keeps only in-frame clones here, not all; method: immunoSEQ multiplex PCR. The profile covers 130,000 to 150,000 clones, with less than 65% appearing a single time and roughly a third taken by the ten largest. The CDR3 is 14 residues long. CDR1 and CDR2 from the germline V gene are SQVTM and ANQGSEA. Trimming took off 3 bases at V and 5 bases at J, with 16 bases between the two ends. This clone showed up just a few times. As yet, its antigen is unknown. The researchers isolated CD4+ and CD8+ T cells from PBMCs by sorting.

The sequence was obtained from a human donor in good health. The specimen sequenced was CD8+ T cells sorted from blood. The V and J genes are TRBV29-1 and TRBJ2-5; D not resolved. The CDR3 sequence is CSVERMSMEETQYF. CDR3 coding DNA: TGCAGCGTTGAGCGGATGAGTATGGAGGAGACCCAGTACTTC.